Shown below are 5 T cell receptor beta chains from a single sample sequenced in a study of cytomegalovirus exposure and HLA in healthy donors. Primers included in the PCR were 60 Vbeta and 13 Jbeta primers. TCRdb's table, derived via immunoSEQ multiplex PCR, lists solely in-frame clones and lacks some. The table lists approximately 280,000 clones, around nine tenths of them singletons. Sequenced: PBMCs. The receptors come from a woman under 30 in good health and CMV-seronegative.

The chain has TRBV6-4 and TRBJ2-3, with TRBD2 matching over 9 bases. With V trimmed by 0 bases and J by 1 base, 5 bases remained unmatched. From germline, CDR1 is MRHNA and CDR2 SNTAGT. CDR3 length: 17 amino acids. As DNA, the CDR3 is TGTGCCAGCAGTGACTCTGGCGGGGGGGCCGGCACAGATACGCAGTATTTT. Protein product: CASSDSGGGAGTDTQYF.

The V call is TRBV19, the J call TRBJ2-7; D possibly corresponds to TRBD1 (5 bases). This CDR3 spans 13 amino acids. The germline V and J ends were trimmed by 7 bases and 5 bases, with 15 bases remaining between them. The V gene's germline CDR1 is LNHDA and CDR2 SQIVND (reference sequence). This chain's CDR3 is CASNAVPGHEQYF. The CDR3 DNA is TGTGCCAGTAACGCCGTCCCAGGGCACGAGCAGTACTTC.

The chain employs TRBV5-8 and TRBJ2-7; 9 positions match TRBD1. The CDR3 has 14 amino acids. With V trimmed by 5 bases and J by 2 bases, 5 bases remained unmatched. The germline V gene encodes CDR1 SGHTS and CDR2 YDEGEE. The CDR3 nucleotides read TGTGCCAGCAGACAAACAGGGGGCCCCTACGAGCAGTACTTC. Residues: CASRQTGGPYEQYF.

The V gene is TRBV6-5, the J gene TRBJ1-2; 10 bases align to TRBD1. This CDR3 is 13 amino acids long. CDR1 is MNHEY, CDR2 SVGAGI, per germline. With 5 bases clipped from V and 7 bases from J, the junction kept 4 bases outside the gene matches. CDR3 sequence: CASSPGTGVGYTF. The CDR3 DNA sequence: TGTGCCAGCAGTCCCGGGACAGGGGTTGGCTACACCTTC.

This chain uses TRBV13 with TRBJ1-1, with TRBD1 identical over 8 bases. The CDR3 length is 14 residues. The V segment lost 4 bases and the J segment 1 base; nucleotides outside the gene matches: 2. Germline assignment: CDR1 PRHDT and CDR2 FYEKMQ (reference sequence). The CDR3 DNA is TGTGCCAGCAGCTCCGGGACAGGGAACACTGAAGCTTTCTTT. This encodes CASSSGTGNTEAFF.